One and the same sample provided the 17 T cell receptor beta chains below, sequenced in a study of vaccination effects on CD4 cells after COVID-19. Antigens for these TCRs are unknown. Antigen-specific CD4+ T cells were expanded with viral peptide pools in the ViraFEST assay before sequencing. Following a roughly ten-day culture, CD4+ T cells were purified. Recipients of the vaccine had no prior SARS-CoV-2 infection and negative nucleocapsid antibodies. Measured with immunoSEQ multiplex PCR; TCRdb has only the in-frame clones, and not every one. The sample has tens of thousands of clones; 75% to 80% are singletons. Specimen: CD4+ T cells from PBMCs cultured with HCoV-OC43 spike peptides, collected before COVID-19 vaccination. Specified subset: HCoV-OC43 spike overlapping peptide pool stimulation. The receptor source for this set is a human donor who received a COVID-19 vaccine.

This chain connects TRBV12-3 or TRBV12-4 to TRBJ1-4; D gene ambiguous. V lost 3 bases and J lost 8, with 10 bases in between. The CDR3 extends over 13 amino acids. The CDR3 loop reads CASSFTDSEKLFF. The CDR3 bases are TGTGCCAGCAGTTTCACGGACTCAGAAAAACTGTTTTTT.

This clone was detected a few times. The J gene is TRBJ2-1, the V gene TRBV6-5; D is possibly TRBD1 (6 bases). This CDR3 is built from 14 residues. V lost 0 bases and J 6 bases, leaving 9 bases between the germline ends. Germline V gives CDR1 MNHEY, CDR2 SVGAGI. CDR3 sequence (DNA): TGTGCCAGCAGTTACTCGACAGGTAGCAATGAGCAGTTCTTC. Protein product: CASSYSTGSNEQFF.

The chain links TRBV7-9 to TRBJ2-5; 8 bases agree with TRBD2. After removal of 3 bases from V and 7 bases from J, the junction contained 13 bases not matched to a gene. The CDR3 consists of 16 residues. Per the germline V gene, CDR1 is SEHNR and CDR2 is FQNEAQ (reference sequence). The chain's CDR3 is CASSLGMPGAGGTQYF. CDR3 sequence (DNA): TGTGCCAGCAGCTTGGGGATGCCGGGGGCGGGGGGGACCCAGTACTTC.

The V and J genes are TRBV6-2 or TRBV6-3 and TRBJ2-7; a possible D gene is TRBD1 (6 bases). Trimming removed 5 bases at V and 7 bases at J, with 21 bases between. CDR3 size: 15 residues. CDR1 is MNHEY, CDR2 SVGEGT, per germline. The CDR3 DNA sequence: TGTGCCAGCAGTCACCGCGGCAGGGGAAAGGGTGAGCAGTACGTC. Its translation is CASSHRGRGKGEQYV.

This clone was seen a single time. This sequence joins TRBV11-1 and TRBJ2-5; D not certain. The ends were cut back, 6 bases at V and 5 bases at J, with 7 bases in the middle. Germline assignment: CDR1 SGHAT and CDR2 FQDESV (reference sequence). There are 11 residues in the CDR3. The CDR3 sequence: CASRRSETQYF. CDR3 coding DNA: TGTGCCAGCAGGAGGAGCGAGACCCAGTACTTC.

J is TRBJ2-3 and V is TRBV18, with 7 bases lining up with TRBD1. CDR1 and CDR2 from the germline V gene are KGHSH and LQKENI. The CDR3 is 16 residues long. V was pared by 4 bases and J by 0 bases, with 7 bases of the junction left unmatched. The CDR3 nucleotides are TGTGCCAGCTCACTTACCGGGACAGAGAGCACAGATACGCAGTATTTT. Protein product: CASSLTGTESTDTQYF.

This clone has just one count. V is TRBV7-2 and J is TRBJ1-3, with a possible D match to TRBD1 (6 bases). Germline CDR1 SGHTA, CDR2 FQGNSA. V was cut by 3 bases and J by 0 bases, with 12 bases left in between. This CDR3 spans 16 amino acids. CDR3 in amino acids: CASSFQGTNSGNTIYF. In nucleotides, the CDR3 is TGTGCCAGCAGCTTTCAAGGGACAAACTCTGGAAACACCATATATTTT.

The rearrangement joins TRBV6-1 to TRBJ2-5; D gene ambiguous. V lost 2 bases, J lost 2 bases, and 12 bases lay in between. CDR3 size: 15 residues. CDR1 is MNHNS and CDR2 is SASEGT in the germline V gene. Here the CDR3 reads CASSENGRLQETQYF. The DNA for the CDR3 is TGTGCCAGCAGTGAAAACGGGCGGTTGCAAGAGACCCAGTACTTC.

This clone was picked up one time. V gene TRBV18 combines with J gene TRBJ1-1; 8 positions agree with TRBD1. The CDR3 spans 13 residues. Germline-derived CDR1 and CDR2 are KGHSH and LQKENI. J gave up 4 bases and V 4 bases, and 2 bases lay outside the gene matches. The DNA of the CDR3 is TGTGCCAGCTCACAAACAGGGGGCACTGAAGCTTTCTTT. This encodes CASSQTGGTEAFF.

This chain links TRBV11-2 with TRBJ2-2; D is possibly TRBD1 (5 bases). The CDR3 has 14 residues. The V gene lost 2 bases and the J gene lost 6 bases, with 10 bases spanning the gap. Per the germline V gene, CDR1 is SGHAT and CDR2 is FQNNGV. The CDR3 region is CASSLMTVAGELFF. The DNA of the CDR3 is TGTGCCAGCAGCTTAATGACAGTAGCCGGGGAGCTGTTTTTT.

This chain links TRBV7-3 with TRBJ2-3; D is undetermined. Looked up from germline, CDR1 is SGHTA and CDR2 is FQGTGA. The CDR3 runs 15 residues. Between the trimmed V and J ends, which lost 3 bases and 0 bases, there was a span of 10 bases. In DNA, the CDR3 is TGTGCCAGCAGCTTCCCCGGGTCTAGCACAGATACGCAGTATTTT. As protein: CASSFPGSSTDTQYF.

This clone was seen only a few times. V gene TRBV4-1 combines with J gene TRBJ1-5, with 7 nucleotides matching TRBD1. Germline CDR1 MGHRA, CDR2 YSYEKL. After removal of 4 bases from V and 5 bases from J, the junction contained 2 bases not matched to a gene. This CDR3 has 13 amino acids. Here the CDR3 reads CASSLDRDQPQHF. CDR3 coding DNA: TGCGCCAGCAGCCTCGACAGGGATCAGCCCCAGCATTTT.

DNA of the CDR3: TGTGCCTGGAGTTTTAATGAAAAACTGTTTTTT. The encoded protein is CAWSFNEKLFF. The gene calls are TRBV30 and TRBJ1-4, with D unclear. Germline CDR1 GTSNPN, CDR2 SVGIG (reference sequence). V lost 2 bases and J lost 4, with 2 bases in between. The CDR3 spans 11 residues. Based on the CDR3 plus reference TRBV30 and TRBJ1-4, the full variable domain is SQTIHQWPATLVQPVGSPLSLECTVEGTSNPNLYWYRQAAGRGLQLLFYSVGIGQISSEVPQNLSASRPQDRQFILSSKKLLLSDSGFYLCAWSFNEKLFFGSGTQLSVL.

This clone was observed a single time. The chain couples TRBV9 to TRBJ1-2; D is undetermined. The CDR3 extends over 13 amino acids. Germline CDR1 is SGDLS and CDR2 is YYNGEE. Trimming left V 4 bases short and J 6 bases short, with 13 bases between. In DNA, the CDR3 is TGTGCCAGCAGCTCCCGGGAGAGCAATGGCTACACCTTC. Encoded protein: CASSSRESNGYTF.

The rearrangement joins TRBV15 to TRBJ1-2; 7 positions agree with TRBD1. The CDR3 totals 13 residues. Per the germline V gene, CDR1 is LNHNV and CDR2 is YYDKDF (reference sequence). V was clipped by 3 bases and J by 4 bases; unmatched bases: 2. The CDR3 DNA follows: TGTGCCACCAGCAGGAACAGGGGCTATGGCTACACCTTC. This codes for CATSRNRGYGYTF.

A word on this clone: A junction end diverges from the germline sequence, so it may reflect a read error. J is TRBJ1-1 and V is TRBV18; maybe TRBD1 (5 bases). Germline CDR1 reads KGHSH; CDR2 reads LQKENI. This CDR3 contains 13 residues. Here the CDR3 reads CASSPLDDSSRRF. CDR3 DNA sequence: TGTGCCAGCTCACCCCTCGACGACAGCTCCCGGAGATTT. The complete variable domain, with remaining parts taken from reference TRBV18 and TRBJ1-1, reads NAGVMQNPRHLVRRRGQEARLRCSPMKGHSHVYWYRQLPEEGLKFMVYLQKENIIDESGMPKERFSAEFPKEGPSILRIQQVVRGDSAAYFCASSPLDDSSRRFGQGTRLTVV.

This clone was seen a few times. This sequence joins TRBV11-3 and TRBJ2-2; D unclear. CDR3 size: 15 residues. Germline CDR1 SGHNT, CDR2 YENEEA. Trimming stripped 4 bases from V and 4 bases from J, with 13 bases between. The DNA for the CDR3 is TGTGCCAGCAGCTCAGGACGGCTGAGCACCGGGGAGCTGTTTTTT. This encodes CASSSGRLSTGELFF.